This T cell receptor (beta chain) is drawn from a study of blood T cells in healthy people across ages. General study points: While age rose, TCR beta diversity per million T cells dropped in a roughly linear way.

Turning to this clonotype: Its target is unknown.

The authors ran a second PCR of about 6 to 11 cycles using a sample-barcoded 5' primer and a J-beta primer mix. TCRdb ran MiXCR on the 5' RACE reads and lists one entry per CDR3 protein. This sample has 1.5 million to 2 million distinct CDR3 sequences, with over 25% found just once. Every participating donor contributed roughly 11 milliliters of peripheral blood through a draw. CDR1 and CDR2 from the germline V gene are MDHEN and SYDVKM. CDR3 length: 14 residues. Trimming removed 3 bases at V and 2 bases at J, with 9 bases between. Sequencing was performed on blood. The gene calls are TRBV28 and TRBJ2-3, with D perhaps matching TRBD1 or TRBD2 (5 bases each). The receptor comes from a woman in her 30s in good health. CDR3 sequence reads: CASSFRDDTDTQYF. The CDR3, as DNA: TGTGCCAGCAGTTTTCGGGACGACACAGATACGCAGTATTTT.